Each of the 20 T cell receptor beta chains below was sequenced from the same sample in a study of blood T cell repertoires in COVID-19. The data were produced by immunoSEQ multiplex PCR, yet TCRdb's version contains in-frame clones alone and is incomplete. The sample carries 95,000 to 120,000 clones, around nine tenths recorded once. Material: peripheral blood. These receptors all stem from a woman aged 65 to 85 who had recovered from COVID-19.

This chain joins TRBV28 and TRBJ2-3; no clear D gene. The CDR3 has 13 residues. V was pared by 2 bases and J by 2 bases, with 5 bases between. Germline CDR1 MDHEN, CDR2 SYDVKM. CDR3 coding DNA: TGTGCCAGCAGTTTACCTAACACAGATACGCAGTATTTT. It translates to CASSLPNTDTQYF.

V usage is TRBV29-1 and J usage is TRBJ2-7; D unclear. Trimming removed 4 bases from V and 2 bases from J, with 12 bases in between. The germline gives CDR1 SQVTM, CDR2 ANQGSEA. The CDR3 consists of 13 residues. CDR3 sequence reads: CSVGSSFTYEQYF. The CDR3, as DNA: TGCAGCGTTGGGTCTAGTTTCACCTACGAGCAGTACTTC.

The rearrangement links TRBV10-3 to TRBJ2-5, with D perhaps matching TRBD2 (5 bases). The CDR3 totals 14 residues. The germline V gene has CDR1 ENHRY and CDR2 SYGVKD. Trimming cost V 2 bases and J 1 base, with 8 bases left between them. The CDR3 sequence is CAISEPGLQETQYF. The CDR3 DNA sequence: TGTGCCATCAGTGAGCCAGGACTCCAAGAGACCCAGTACTTC.

J is TRBJ2-2 and V is TRBV29-1; D is undetermined. The CDR3 loop spans 11 amino acids. Germline values: CDR1 SQVTM, CDR2 ANQGSEA. V was cut by 4 bases and J by 5 bases, with 5 bases left in between. In nucleotides, the CDR3 is TGCAGCGTTGGGCAGACCGGGGAGCTGTTTTTT. It yields the protein CSVGQTGELFF.

This clone was observed once. The chain employs TRBV6-5 and TRBJ2-7; D uncertain. Germline values: CDR1 MNHEY, CDR2 SVGAGI. V lost 0 bases and J lost 0, with 6 bases in between. This CDR3 has 14 amino acids. The CDR3 sequence: CASSYSPSSYEQYF. CDR3 in DNA: TGTGCCAGCAGTTACTCCCCGAGCTCCTACGAGCAGTACTTC.

The chain recombines TRBV7-2 with TRBJ2-3; D gene uncertain. Trimming pared 8 bases from V and 1 base from J, leaving 10 bases between. CDR3 length equals 13 residues. Per the germline V gene, CDR1 is SGHTA and CDR2 is FQGNSA. CDR3 amino acids: CASLGSRTDTQYF. For the CDR3, the DNA is TGTGCCAGCCTCGGGTCTCGCACAGATACGCAGTATTTT.

This chain uses TRBV30 with TRBJ1-3; TRBD1 might be the D (5 bases). CDR1 and CDR2 from the germline V gene are GTSNPN and SVGIG (reference sequence). Trimming left V 3 bases short and J 4 bases short, with 13 bases between. The CDR3 consists of 14 residues. The CDR3 is CAWRETGSGNTIYF. The CDR3 bases are TGTGCCTGGAGGGAAACAGGCTCCGGAAACACCATATATTTT.

The chain carries TRBV4-2 and TRBJ1-1; tentative D call: TRBD1 (6 bases). CDR1 is LGHNA and CDR2 is YNFKEQ in the germline V gene. The CDR3 extends over 15 amino acids. V dropped 3 bases and J dropped 0 bases, with 11 bases sitting between them. This chain's CDR3 is CASSHWTEMNTEAFF. The CDR3 nucleotides read TGTGCCAGCAGCCATTGGACAGAAATGAACACTGAAGCTTTCTTT.

The chain combines TRBV19 with TRBJ2-7; D is undetermined. This CDR3 has 12 amino acids. Trimming removed 8 bases from V and 3 bases from J, with 11 bases in between. Per germline, CDR1 LNHDA and CDR2 SQIVND (reference sequence). The DNA for the CDR3 is TGTGCCAGTTCCCTCTCGGGCTACGAGCAGTACTTC. Its protein product is CASSLSGYEQYF.

This clone occurred once. J is TRBJ1-2 and V is TRBV5-4, with 8 bases identical to TRBD1. V was pared by 4 bases and J by 5 bases, with 7 bases of the junction left unmatched. The CDR3 consists of 14 residues. Germline V gene lookup returns CDR1 SGHNT and CDR2 YYREEE (reference sequence). DNA of the CDR3: TGTGCCAGCAGCAGGACAGGGCAGGCATATGGCTACACCTTC. Protein product: CASSRTGQAYGYTF.

The rearrangement joins TRBV6-4 to TRBJ2-7; D unresolved. This CDR3 has 15 amino acids. CDR1 and CDR2 from the germline V gene are MRHNA and SNTAGT. The V end was cut by 2 bases, the J end by 0 bases, with 11 bases between. CDR3 protein: CASSDPPSYSYEQYF. DNA for the CDR3: TGTGCCAGCAGTGACCCCCCAAGCTACTCCTACGAGCAGTACTTC.

This chain uses TRBV5-4 with TRBJ2-7, with a possible D match to TRBD2 (6 bases). The CDR3 covers 13 residues. V dropped 4 bases and J dropped 2 bases, with 10 bases sitting between them. The germline V gene has CDR1 SGHNT and CDR2 YYREEE (reference sequence). CDR3 coding DNA: TGTGCCAGCAGCCCCGGACTAACCTACGAGCAGTACTTC. It specifies CASSPGLTYEQYF. Complete variable domain (other parts from reference TRBV5-4 and TRBJ2-7): ETGVTQSPTHLIKTRGQQVTLRCSSQSGHNTVSWYQQALGQGPQFIFQYYREEENGRGNFPPRFSGLQFPNYSSELNVNALELDDSALYLCASSPGLTYEQYFGPGTRLTVT.

The chain recombines TRBV27 with TRBJ1-5; maybe TRBD1 (5 bases). Between the trimmed V and J ends, which lost 2 bases and 3 bases, there was a span of 8 bases. The CDR3 is made up of 14 amino acids. Germline values: CDR1 MNHEY, CDR2 SMNVEV (reference sequence). This CDR3 is CASSLRGNNQPQHF. CDR3 in DNA: TGTGCCAGCAGTTTACGGGGGAACAATCAGCCCCAGCATTTT.

The rearrangement links TRBV6-5 to TRBJ1-6, with D possibly matching TRBD1 (6 bases). In germline, CDR1 is MNHEY, CDR2 SVGAGI. Trimming removed 4 bases from V and 9 bases from J, with 10 bases in between. This CDR3 contains 13 residues. This CDR3 reads CASSSQGISPLHF. The CDR3 coding sequence is TGTGCCAGCAGTTCCCAGGGGATTTCACCCCTCCACTTT.

J is TRBJ2-5 and V is TRBV5-1; 8 bases fit TRBD2. The CDR3 is made up of 17 amino acids. The trim removed 0 bases at V and 1 base at J, leaving 8 bases unmatched. CDR1 and CDR2 (germline): SGHRS, YFSETQ. CDR3 sequence reads: CASSLDPTSEIQETQYF. The CDR3 nucleotides read TGCGCCAGCAGCTTGGATCCGACTAGCGAGATCCAAGAGACCCAGTACTTC. Looking up the rest from reference TRBV5-1 and TRBJ2-5 gives the full variable domain: KAGVTQTPRYLIKTRGQQVTLSCSPISGHRSVSWYQQTPGQGLQFLFEYFSETQRNKGNFPGRFSGRQFSNSRSEMNVSTLELGDSALYLCASSLDPTSEIQETQYFGPGTRLLVL.

Only one count was recorded for this clone. This chain uses TRBV23-1 with TRBJ2-2, with D maybe TRBD1 (6 bases). TRBV23-1 is an open reading frame, and its role is uncertain. This CDR3 spans 18 amino acids. V lost 4 bases, J lost 6 bases, and 24 bases lay in between. CDR3 residues: CASSLSGRDTSGAGELFF. CDR3 DNA: TGCGCCAGCAGTCTTTCGGGCAGGGACACGTCCGGGGCCGGGGAGCTGTTTTTT.

This sequence joins TRBV6-5 and TRBJ1-2; TRBD1 matches at 10 bases. Germline CDR1 MNHEY, CDR2 SVGAGI. J was trimmed by 5 bases and V by 8 bases; bases with no gene match: 8. The CDR3 loop spans 14 amino acids. The CDR3 loop reads CASSSGTGEYGYTF. In nucleotides, the CDR3 is TGTGCCAGCTCCAGCGGGACAGGGGAATATGGCTACACCTTC.

The chain employs TRBV11-2 and TRBJ2-7; TRBD2 might be the D (7 bases). CDR1 SGHAT and CDR2 FQNNGV come from the germline V gene. The CDR3 has 16 amino acids. Trimming stripped 5 bases from V and 4 bases from J, with 21 bases between. The DNA of the CDR3 is TGTGCCAGCAGCCACGTTCTAGGGGGGGGGACGTACGAGCAGTACTTC. Translation: CASSHVLGGGTYEQYF.

The gene calls are TRBV6-5 and TRBJ1-6, with D unclear. The germline V gene has CDR1 MNHEY and CDR2 SVGAGI. The CDR3 runs 13 residues. Trimming took 8 bases from V and 13 from J, leaving 18 bases between them. The CDR3 bases are TGTGCCAGCGCCGGCGCGGTAAATAATCCCCTCCACTTT. Protein sequence: CASAGAVNNPLHF.

The rearrangement joins TRBV7-2 to TRBJ2-7; D unresolved. Trimming took 2 bases from V and 3 from J, leaving 14 bases between them. The CDR3 loop spans 15 amino acids. In germline, CDR1 is SGHTA, CDR2 FQGNSA. CDR3 DNA: TGTGCCAGCAGCTTACAATCAGCCAGACACTACGAGCAGTACTTC. Its translation: CASSLQSARHYEQYF.